The 32 T cell receptor beta chains in this list originate from one sample, sequenced in a study of T cells after yellow fever vaccination. TCRdb itself ran the 5' RACE reads through MiXCR, one entry per CDR3 protein. The sample includes about 580,000 distinct CDR3 sequences, roughly a sixth of them seen just once. Sequenced material: PBMCs, taken more than 4 days after the first yellow fever vaccination. These receptors were taken from a man in his late teens or twenties who received the YFV17D yellow fever vaccine.

Note on this clonotype: Just one base apart from a much larger clone, this may be a read error. The J gene is TRBJ1-2, the V gene TRBV12-3 or TRBV12-4; D unresolved. This CDR3 is built from 14 residues. CDR3 coding DNA: TGTGCCAGCAGCCCTTCCGCGGTTAACTATGGCTACATCTTC. Translating it yields CASSPSAVNYGYIF.

This clonotype was seen only a few times. This chain links TRBV10-3 with TRBJ1-4; TRBD1 matches 10 bases. The CDR3 loop spans 13 amino acids. V trimming: 11 bases; J trimming: 6 bases; junction bases outside the gene matches: 6. The V gene's germline CDR1 is ENHRY and CDR2 SYGVKD. The CDR3 DNA is TGTGCCGTCCGACAGGGGGCTTATGAAAAACTGTTTTTT. Protein product: CAVRQGAYEKLFF.

This clonotype was observed a handful of times. J is TRBJ2-1 and V is TRBV11-2; no definite D call. This CDR3 has 11 residues. Trimming left V 8 bases short and J 7 bases short, with 9 bases between. Germline CDR1 SGHAT, CDR2 FQNNGV. This chain's CDR3 is CASGWWNEQFF. For the CDR3, the DNA is TGTGCCAGCGGCTGGTGGAATGAGCAGTTCTTC.

This clonotype has only a few counts. The J gene is TRBJ1-1, the V gene TRBV12-3 or TRBV12-4, with TRBD1 matching 8 bases. V lost 10 bases and J lost 4; bases outside the gene matches: 17. This CDR3 comprises 16 residues. The chain's CDR3 is CATTWVLDRVVTEAFF. In DNA, the CDR3 is TGTGCCACCACCTGGGTTTTGGACAGGGTCGTCACTGAAGCTTTCTTT.

This clonotype has just a few counts. The rearrangement joins TRBV7-2 to TRBJ2-1; 9 bases align to TRBD2. The germline V gene has CDR1 SGHTA and CDR2 FQGNSA. V dropped 1 base and J dropped 9; count of bases not matched to a gene: 7. The length of the CDR3 is 15 residues. This CDR3 is CASSLVGGGAGEQFF. In nucleotides, the CDR3 is TGTGCCAGCAGCTTAGTAGGCGGGGGGGCCGGTGAGCAGTTCTTC.

This clonotype was counted many times. Relative to the germline gene, one junction end is altered; a read error may explain this. V gene TRBV5-1 combines with J gene TRBJ2-5; the D is unclear. From germline, CDR1 is SGHRS and CDR2 YFSETQ. CDR3 size: 13 residues. The CDR3 DNA reads TGTGCCAGCAGCTCGTCCTTGGGGGAGACCCAGTACTTC. Translating gives CASSSSLGETQYF. Combining the CDR3 with reference TRBV5-1 and TRBJ2-5 gives the whole variable domain KAGVTQTPRYLIKTRGQQVTLSCSPISGHRSVSWYQQTPGQGLQFLFEYFSETQRNKGNFPGRFSGRQFSNSRSEMNVSTLELGDSALYLCASSSSLGETQYFGPGTRLLVL.

This chain links TRBV2 with TRBJ1-2; TRBD1 might be the D (5 bases). Germline CDR1 SNHLY, CDR2 FYNNEI. V was pared by 4 bases and J by 4 bases, with 10 bases between. The CDR3 consists of 13 residues. For the CDR3, the DNA is TGTGCCAGCAGTGGGGACGGCGCCTATGGCTACACCTTC. It specifies CASSGDGAYGYTF.

The J gene is TRBJ2-1, the V gene TRBV4-1; 7 bases align to TRBD1. This CDR3 is built from 16 residues. The germline V gene has CDR1 MGHRA and CDR2 YSYEKL. V shed 3 bases, J shed 8 bases, and the junction held 13 bases outside the gene matches. Here the CDR3 DNA reads TGCGCCAGCAGCCATCGACCCCGGACAGGCGGCGATGAGCAGTTCTTC. Encoded protein: CASSHRPRTGGDEQFF.

V and J are TRBV6-2 or TRBV6-3 and TRBJ2-7, with D tentatively TRBD2 (5 bases). V lost 6 bases and J lost 3, with 24 bases in between. This CDR3 contains 17 residues. In germline, CDR1 is MNHEY, CDR2 SVGEGT. In DNA, the CDR3 is TGTGCCAGCAGACCGATCCCGGAGCGAACTAGGAACTACGAGCAGTACTTC. Protein product: CASRPIPERTRNYEQYF.

The chain recombines TRBV4-1 with TRBJ1-5; D uncertain. The CDR3 contains 16 residues. CDR1 and CDR2 from the germline V gene are MGHRA and YSYEKL. V was shortened by 0 bases and J by 2 bases, with 11 bases between the two germline ends. The CDR3 coding sequence is TGCGCCAGCAGCCAAGAATCAGCATTTGGCAATCAGCCCCAGCATTTT. This sequence encodes CASSQESAFGNQPQHF.

In this sample, this clonotype turned up a few times. The V gene is TRBV7-9, the J gene TRBJ2-5; D is perhaps TRBD2 (6 bases). CDR3 length: 15 residues. Deletions cut 5 bases from V and 5 bases from J, with 18 bases between. Looked up from germline, CDR1 is SEHNR and CDR2 is FQNEAQ (reference sequence). CDR3 sequence reads: CASSPQNGGAETQYF. The CDR3 DNA sequence: TGTGCCAGCAGCCCCCAAAATGGAGGGGCCGAGACCCAGTACTTC.

The rearrangement uses TRBV5-1 and TRBJ2-3; 7 bases align to TRBD1. There are 14 residues in the CDR3. The germline V gene encodes CDR1 SGHRS and CDR2 YFSETQ. The V segment lost 4 bases and the J segment 2 bases; nucleotides outside the gene matches: 4. In nucleotides, the CDR3 is TGCGCCAGCAGCGGGACAGAATACACAGATACGCAGTATTTT. Its protein product is CASSGTEYTDTQYF.

V is TRBV29-1 and J is TRBJ2-7, with D perhaps matching TRBD1 (5 bases). The V end lost 2 bases, the J end lost 5 bases, and 19 bases lay between the germline ends. Germline assignment: CDR1 SQVTM and CDR2 ANQGSEA. This CDR3 is built from 15 residues. The CDR3 protein is CSVETVQGNTHEQYF. CDR3 DNA: TGCAGCGTTGAAACGGTGCAGGGTAATACCCACGAGCAGTACTTC.

This clonotype was seen a handful of times. The CDR3 region has the DNA TGCAGCGTTACCGGAGAGGTGAAGACCCAGTACTTC. The encoded protein is CSVTGEVKTQYF. This chain uses TRBV29-1 with TRBJ2-5; D is ambiguous. Germline assignment: CDR1 SQVTM and CDR2 ANQGSEA. Trimming shortened V by 5 bases and J by 6 bases, and 13 bases separated the two germline ends. The CDR3 covers 12 residues.

This clonotype was seen repeatedly, ten times or more. The V and J genes are TRBV5-5 and TRBJ2-1; D is possibly TRBD2 (7 bases). The CDR3 totals 17 residues. Looked up from germline, CDR1 is SGHKS and CDR2 is YYEKEE (reference sequence). Trimming left V 4 bases short and J 0 bases short, with 17 bases between. CDR3 amino acids: CASSLTGGPSSYNEQFF. CDR3 DNA: TGTGCCAGCAGCCTGACCGGGGGGCCGAGCTCCTACAATGAGCAGTTCTTC.

This clonotype was observed a few times. This chain connects TRBV12-3 or TRBV12-4 to TRBJ2-7, with D maybe TRBD2 (6 bases). The CDR3 is made up of 15 amino acids. The V end was cut by 4 bases, the J end by 4 bases, with 17 bases between. The CDR3 here is CASSWAIGRLYEQYF. The CDR3 nucleotides read TGTGCCAGCAGTTGGGCCATAGGGAGGTTGTACGAGCAGTACTTC.

This clonotype turned up a few times. This sequence joins TRBV29-1 and TRBJ2-3, with 9 positions matching TRBD2. The germline CDR1 and CDR2 sequences are SQVTM and ANQGSEA. The CDR3 is 14 amino acids. Trimming took 3 bases from V and 0 from J; bases not matched to a gene: 1. In nucleotides, the CDR3 is TGCAGCGTTGACGCGGGGGGGAGCACAGATACGCAGTATTTT. This codes for CSVDAGGSTDTQYF.

This clonotype was picked up a small number of times. This chain uses TRBV12-5 with TRBJ2-3; D is uncertain. Germline CDR1 is LGHNT and CDR2 is FRNRAP. CDR3 length: 14 residues. The V end lost 2 bases, the J end lost 2 bases, and 8 bases lay between the germline ends. CDR3 sequence reads: CASGLSRTTDTQYF. The DNA of the CDR3 is TGTGCTAGTGGTTTGTCCCGGACCACAGATACGCAGTATTTT.

This clonotype appeared a few times. V and J are TRBV7-3 and TRBJ1-1; D gene ambiguous. The CDR3 runs 16 residues. Between the trimmed V and J ends, which lost 3 bases and 5 bases, there was a span of 19 bases. Germline assignment: CDR1 SGHTA and CDR2 FQGTGA. CDR3 sequence: CASSLTAGPGRTEAFF. In DNA form, the CDR3 reads TGTGCCAGCAGCTTGACTGCCGGTCCCGGGAGAACTGAAGCTTTCTTT. Variable domain in full (rest from reference TRBV7-3 and TRBJ1-1): GAGVSQTPSNKVTEKGKYVELRCDPISGHTALYWYRQSLGQGPEFLIYFQGTGAADDSGLPNDRFFAVRPEGSVSTLKIQRTERGDSAVYLCASSLTAGPGRTEAFFGQGTRLTVV.

This clonotype was seen ten or more times. V and J are TRBV14 and TRBJ2-3; TRBD1 is a possible D gene (6 bases). The CDR3 totals 14 residues. Germline CDR1 SGHDN, CDR2 FVKESK. The germline V and J ends were trimmed by 0 bases and 5 bases, with 9 bases remaining between them. As DNA, the CDR3 is TGTGCCAGCAGCCAAGACGTACAGGGAGATACGCAGTATTTT. Protein sequence: CASSQDVQGDTQYF. Complete variable domain (other parts from reference TRBV14 and TRBJ2-3): EAGVTQFPSHSVIEKGQTVTLRCDPISGHDNLYWYRRVMGKEIKFLLHFVKESKQDESGMPNNRFLAERTGGTYSTLKVQPAELEDSGVYFCASSQDVQGDTQYFGPGTRLTVL.

This clonotype has only a few counts. The V call is TRBV3-1, the J call TRBJ1-2, with D unresolved. The CDR3 loop spans 16 amino acids. Germline-derived CDR1 and CDR2 are LGHDT and YNNKEL (reference sequence). V lost 3 bases and J lost 6, with 20 bases in between. This chain's CDR3 is CASSQATVGAGDGYTF. The CDR3 region has the DNA TGTGCCAGCAGCCAGGCAACCGTGGGAGCCGGTGATGGCTACACCTTC.

The chain links TRBV5-4 to TRBJ1-6; D is unclear. Deletions cut 4 bases from V and 3 bases from J, with 11 bases between. The CDR3 has 15 residues. Germline values: CDR1 SGHNT, CDR2 YYREEE (reference sequence). The CDR3 loop is CASSPGRDYNSPLHF. The CDR3 DNA reads as TGTGCCAGCAGCCCTGGACGGGACTATAATTCACCCCTCCACTTT.

V gene TRBV29-1 combines with J gene TRBJ2-2; no clear D. CDR3 length: 13 amino acids. V shed 6 bases and J shed 0 bases, with 8 bases lying between them. Germline-derived CDR1 and CDR2 are SQVTM and ANQGSEA. The CDR3 bases are TGCAGCGTCTCATCTACGAACACCGGGGAGCTGTTTTTT. Translated, it gives CSVSSTNTGELFF.

This clonotype appeared a few times. The chain links TRBV4-1 to TRBJ2-3; a possible D gene is TRBD2 (6 bases). Germline assignment: CDR1 MGHRA and CDR2 YSYEKL. The ends were cut back, 1 base at V and 6 bases at J, with 11 bases in the middle. There are 14 residues in the CDR3. The CDR3 DNA reads TGCGCCAGCAGCCAAGTACCGGGGGAGGATACGCAGTATTTT. Translation: CASSQVPGEDTQYF.

This clonotype occurred a few times. The V call is TRBV20-1, the J call TRBJ1-4; weak D call: TRBD1 (5 bases). Trimming stripped 3 bases from V and 7 bases from J, with 9 bases between. This CDR3 spans 12 amino acids. The germline V gene encodes CDR1 DFQATT and CDR2 SNEGSKA (reference sequence). The CDR3 loop is CSASWDLEKLFF. The CDR3 nucleotides read TGCAGTGCTAGTTGGGACCTTGAAAAACTGTTTTTT.

This clonotype appeared a few times. The chain links TRBV7-2 to TRBJ1-2, with 8 bases lining up with TRBD1. Germline assignment: CDR1 SGHTA and CDR2 FQGNSA. V dropped 1 base and J dropped 4; count of bases not matched to a gene: 5. The CDR3 totals 15 residues. CDR3 loop: CASSLVQGAGYGYTF. In DNA form, the CDR3 reads TGTGCCAGCAGCTTAGTTCAGGGGGCAGGCTATGGCTACACCTTC.

CDR3 nucleotide sequence: TGTGCCTGGAGTGGGGCTCTGGCGGGGGGCACAGATACGCAGTATTTT. It encodes CAWSGALAGGTDTQYF. This chain connects TRBV30 to TRBJ2-3; 7 bases fit TRBD2. CDR1 is GTSNPN and CDR2 is SVGIG in the germline V gene (reference sequence). Trimming took 1 base from V and 1 from J; bases not matched to a gene: 8. CDR3 size: 16 residues.

The chain is built from TRBV6-1 and TRBJ1-6, with unresolved D. Germline assignment: CDR1 MNHNS and CDR2 SASEGT. The length of the CDR3 is 15 residues. Trimming left V 7 bases short and J 8 bases short, with 18 bases between. DNA of the CDR3: TGTGCCAGCATCCAAGGGCGGTCGGTGGATTCACCCCTCCACTTT. As protein: CASIQGRSVDSPLHF.

This clonotype was detected a few times. The gene calls are TRBV5-6 and TRBJ2-1; 7 bases line up with TRBD2. The CDR3 runs 16 residues. The junction had 6 bases not matched to a gene; V was cut back by 1 base and J by 2 bases. Per the germline V gene, CDR1 is SGHDT and CDR2 is YYEEEE. The CDR3 loop is CASSLRGSGAYNEQFF. CDR3 nucleotide sequence: TGTGCCAGCAGCTTGCGGGGGAGCGGGGCCTACAATGAGCAGTTCTTC.

This clonotype has only one observation. The V and J genes are TRBV7-2 and TRBJ2-3; tentatively, D is TRBD1 (6 bases). In germline, CDR1 is SGHTA, CDR2 FQGNSA. V lost 4 bases, J lost 2 bases, and 13 bases lay in between. This CDR3 comprises 15 residues. The CDR3 coding sequence is TGTGCCAGCAGCTCTTCGACAGGCCCCACAGATACGCAGTATTTT. Its translation is CASSSSTGPTDTQYF. The entire variable domain, with the rest obtained from reference TRBV7-2 and TRBJ2-3, is as follows: GAGVSQSPSNKVTEKGKDVELRCDPISGHTALYWYRQSLGQGLEFLIYFQGNSAPDKSGLPSDRFSAERTGGSVSTLTIQRTQQEDSAVYLCASSSSTGPTDTQYFGPGTRLTVL.

Turning to this clonotype: The junction differs from germline at one of its ends, possibly a read error. Here the CDR3 reads CACSVTVQGTDTQYF. The CDR3 DNA reads TGTGCCTGCAGCGTTACAGTCCAAGGGACTGATACGCAGTATTTT. The chain has TRBV3-1 and TRBJ2-3; D is possibly TRBD2 (6 bases). Germline loops: CDR1 LGHDT, CDR2 YNNKEL (reference sequence). The CDR3 has 15 residues.

V and J are TRBV7-2 and TRBJ2-2; 8 nucleotides match TRBD1. V was pared by 5 bases and J by 7 bases, with 6 bases of the junction left unmatched. Germline V CDR1 and CDR2: SGHTA, FQGNSA. The CDR3 is 14 amino acids. The CDR3 protein is CASSITGGHGELFF. The CDR3 coding sequence is TGTGCCAGCAGCATCACAGGGGGTCACGGGGAGCTGTTTTTT.